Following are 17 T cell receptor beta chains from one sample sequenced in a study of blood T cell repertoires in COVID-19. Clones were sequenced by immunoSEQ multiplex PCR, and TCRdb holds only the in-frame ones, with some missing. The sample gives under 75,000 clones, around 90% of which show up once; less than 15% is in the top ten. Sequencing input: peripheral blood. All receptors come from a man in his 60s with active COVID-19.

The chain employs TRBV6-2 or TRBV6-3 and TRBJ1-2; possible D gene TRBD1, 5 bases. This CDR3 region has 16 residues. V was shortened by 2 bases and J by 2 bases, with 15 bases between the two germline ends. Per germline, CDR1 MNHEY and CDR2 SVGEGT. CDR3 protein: CASSYEEGKYNYGYTF. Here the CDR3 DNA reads TGTGCCAGCAGTTACGAGGAGGGGAAGTACAACTATGGCTACACCTTC.

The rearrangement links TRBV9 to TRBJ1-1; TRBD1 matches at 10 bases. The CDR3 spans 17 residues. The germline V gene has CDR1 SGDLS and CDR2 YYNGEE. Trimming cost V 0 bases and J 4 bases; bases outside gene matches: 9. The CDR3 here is CASSVDPGTGVRTEAFF. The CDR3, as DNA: TGTGCCAGCAGCGTAGACCCCGGGACAGGGGTTCGCACTGAAGCTTTCTTT.

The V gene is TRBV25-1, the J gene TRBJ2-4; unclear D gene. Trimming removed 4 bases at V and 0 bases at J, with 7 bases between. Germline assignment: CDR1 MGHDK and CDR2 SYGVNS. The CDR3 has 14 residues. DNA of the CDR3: TGTGCCAGCAGTGCTTTTCTAGCCAAAAACATTCAGTACTTC. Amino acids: CASSAFLAKNIQYF.

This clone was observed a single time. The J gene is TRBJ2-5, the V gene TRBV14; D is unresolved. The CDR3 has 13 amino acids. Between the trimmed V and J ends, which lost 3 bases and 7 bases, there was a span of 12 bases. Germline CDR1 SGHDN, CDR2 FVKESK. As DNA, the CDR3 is TGTGCCAGCAGCCACGACATTGCACGGACCCAGTACTTC. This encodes CASSHDIARTQYF.

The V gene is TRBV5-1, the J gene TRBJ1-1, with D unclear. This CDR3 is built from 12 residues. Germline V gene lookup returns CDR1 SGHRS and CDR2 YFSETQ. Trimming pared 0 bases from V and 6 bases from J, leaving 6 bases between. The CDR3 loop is CASSLGLAEAFF. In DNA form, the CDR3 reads TGCGCCAGCAGCTTGGGACTAGCTGAAGCTTTCTTT.

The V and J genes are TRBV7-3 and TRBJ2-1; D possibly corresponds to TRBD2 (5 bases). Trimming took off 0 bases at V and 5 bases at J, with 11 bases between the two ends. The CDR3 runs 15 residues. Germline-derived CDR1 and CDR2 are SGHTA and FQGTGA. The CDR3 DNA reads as TGTGCCAGCAGCTTAACGGGAGAACCGCACAATGAGCAGTTCTTC. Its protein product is CASSLTGEPHNEQFF.

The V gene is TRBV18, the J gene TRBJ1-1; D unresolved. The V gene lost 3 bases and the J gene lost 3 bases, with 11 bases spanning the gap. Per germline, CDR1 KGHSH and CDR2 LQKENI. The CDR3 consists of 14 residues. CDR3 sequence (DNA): TGTGCCAGCTCACCGCAGGCCTCGGACACTGAAGCTTTCTTT. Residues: CASSPQASDTEAFF.

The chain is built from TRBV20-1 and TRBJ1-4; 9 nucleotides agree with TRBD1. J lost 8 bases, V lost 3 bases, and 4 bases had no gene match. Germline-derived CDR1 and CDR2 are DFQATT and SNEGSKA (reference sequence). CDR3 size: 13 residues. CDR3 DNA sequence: TGCAGTGCTAGTGGGGACAGGGACGAAAAACTGTTTTTT. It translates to CSASGDRDEKLFF.

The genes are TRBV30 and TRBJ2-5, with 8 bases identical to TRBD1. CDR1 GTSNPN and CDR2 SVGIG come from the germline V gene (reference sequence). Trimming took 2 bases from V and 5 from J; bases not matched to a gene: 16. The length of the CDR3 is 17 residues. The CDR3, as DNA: TGTGCCTGGAGTAGCTACAGGTCGGCAGGGGGCGAGGAGACCCAGTACTTC. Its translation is CAWSSYRSAGGEETQYF.

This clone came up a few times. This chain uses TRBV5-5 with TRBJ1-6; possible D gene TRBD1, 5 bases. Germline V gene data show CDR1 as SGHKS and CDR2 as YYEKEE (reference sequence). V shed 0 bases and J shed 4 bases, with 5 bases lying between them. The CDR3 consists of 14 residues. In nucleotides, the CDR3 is TGTGCCAGCAGCTTGGAGGGGTATAATTCACCCCTCCACTTT. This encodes CASSLEGYNSPLHF.

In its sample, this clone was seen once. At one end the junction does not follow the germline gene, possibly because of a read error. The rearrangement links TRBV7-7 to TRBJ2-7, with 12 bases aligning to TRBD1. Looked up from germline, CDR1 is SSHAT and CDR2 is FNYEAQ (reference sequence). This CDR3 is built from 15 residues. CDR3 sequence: CASSLGDRGRDEQYF. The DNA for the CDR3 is TGTGCTAGCAGCTTAGGGGACAGGGGGCGCGACGAGCAGTACTTC.

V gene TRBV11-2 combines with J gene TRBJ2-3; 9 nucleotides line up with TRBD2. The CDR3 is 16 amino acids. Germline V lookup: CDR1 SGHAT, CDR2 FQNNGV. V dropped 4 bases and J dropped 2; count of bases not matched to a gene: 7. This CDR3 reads CASSSISGGATDTQYF. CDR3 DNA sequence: TGTGCCAGCAGCTCCATTAGCGGGGGAGCCACAGATACGCAGTATTTT.

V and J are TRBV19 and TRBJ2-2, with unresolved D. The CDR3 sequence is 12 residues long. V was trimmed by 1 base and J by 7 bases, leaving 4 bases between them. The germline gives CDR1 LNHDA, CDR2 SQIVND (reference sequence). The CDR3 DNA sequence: TGTGCCAGTAGTATAGGTCACGGGGAGCTGTTTTTT. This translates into CASSIGHGELFF. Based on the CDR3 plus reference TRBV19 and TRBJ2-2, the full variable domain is DGGITQSPKYLFRKEGQNVTLSCEQNLNHDAMYWYRQDPGQGLRLIYYSQIVNDFQKGDIAEGYSVSREKKESFPLTVTSAQKNPTAFYLCASSIGHGELFFGEGSRLTVL.

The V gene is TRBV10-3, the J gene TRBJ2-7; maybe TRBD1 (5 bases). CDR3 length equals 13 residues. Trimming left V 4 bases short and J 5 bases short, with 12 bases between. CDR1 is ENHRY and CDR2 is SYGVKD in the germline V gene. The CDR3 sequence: CAISADIEDEQYF. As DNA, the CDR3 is TGTGCCATCAGTGCGGACATCGAGGACGAGCAGTACTTC.

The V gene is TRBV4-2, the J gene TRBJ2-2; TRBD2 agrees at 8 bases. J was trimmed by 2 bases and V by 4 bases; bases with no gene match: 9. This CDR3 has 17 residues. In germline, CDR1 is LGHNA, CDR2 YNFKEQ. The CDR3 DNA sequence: TGTGCCAGCAGCCCAGGCCTACTAGCGGCTAACACCGGGGAGCTGTTTTTT. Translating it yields CASSPGLLAANTGELFF.

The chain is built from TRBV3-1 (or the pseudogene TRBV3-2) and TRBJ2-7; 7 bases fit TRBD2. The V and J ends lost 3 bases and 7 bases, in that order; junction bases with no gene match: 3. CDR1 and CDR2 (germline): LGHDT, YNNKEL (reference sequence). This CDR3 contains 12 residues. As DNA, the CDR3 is TGTGCCAGCAGCCACCTGGGGGGGGAGCAGTACTTC. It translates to CASSHLGGEQYF.

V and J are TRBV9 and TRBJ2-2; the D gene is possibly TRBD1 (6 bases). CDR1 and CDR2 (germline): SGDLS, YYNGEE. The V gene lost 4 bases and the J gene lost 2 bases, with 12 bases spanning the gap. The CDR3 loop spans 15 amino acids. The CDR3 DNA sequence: TGTGCCAGCAGCTCCGGACAGTACAACACCGGGGAGCTGTTTTTT. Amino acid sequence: CASSSGQYNTGELFF.